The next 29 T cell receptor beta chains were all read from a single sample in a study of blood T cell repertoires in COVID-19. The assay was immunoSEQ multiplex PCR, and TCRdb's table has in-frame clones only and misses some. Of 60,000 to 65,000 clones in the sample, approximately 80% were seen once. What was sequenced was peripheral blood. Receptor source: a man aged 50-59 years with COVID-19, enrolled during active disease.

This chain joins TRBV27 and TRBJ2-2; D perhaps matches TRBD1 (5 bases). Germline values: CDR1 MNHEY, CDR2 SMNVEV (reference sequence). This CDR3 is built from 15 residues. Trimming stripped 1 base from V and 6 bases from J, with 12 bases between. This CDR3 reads CASSLLGVSAGELFF. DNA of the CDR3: TGTGCCAGCAGTTTATTAGGGGTTTCGGCCGGGGAGCTGTTTTTT.

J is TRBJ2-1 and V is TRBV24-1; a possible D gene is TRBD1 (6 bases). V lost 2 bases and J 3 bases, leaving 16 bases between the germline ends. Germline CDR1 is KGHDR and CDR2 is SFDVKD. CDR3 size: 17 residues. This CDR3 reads CATSDYWTVNGYNEQFF. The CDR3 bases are TGTGCCACCAGTGATTATTGGACAGTTAATGGCTACAATGAGCAGTTCTTC.

CDR3 residues: CASSLGLAGQETQYF. DNA for the CDR3: TGCGCCAGCAGCTTGGGACTAGCGGGGCAAGAGACCCAGTACTTC. The V and J genes are TRBV5-1 and TRBJ2-5, with 11 bases fitting TRBD2. The CDR3 runs to 15 residues. CDR1 SGHRS and CDR2 YFSETQ come from the germline V gene. Trimming took 0 bases from V and 2 from J; bases not matched to a gene: 0.

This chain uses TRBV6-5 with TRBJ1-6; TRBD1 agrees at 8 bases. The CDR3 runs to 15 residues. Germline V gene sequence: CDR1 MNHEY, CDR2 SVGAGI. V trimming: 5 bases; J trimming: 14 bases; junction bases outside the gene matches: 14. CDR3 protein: CASSRPDRAGGALHF. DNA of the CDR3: TGTGCCAGCAGTCGCCCGGACAGGGCTGGTGGGGCCCTCCACTTT.

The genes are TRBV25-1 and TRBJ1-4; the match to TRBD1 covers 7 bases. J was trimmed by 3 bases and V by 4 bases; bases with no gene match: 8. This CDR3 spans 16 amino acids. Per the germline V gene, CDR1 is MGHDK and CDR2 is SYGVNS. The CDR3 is CASSVYRGSSNEKLFF. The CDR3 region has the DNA TGTGCCAGCAGTGTTTACAGGGGATCATCTAATGAAAAACTGTTTTTT.

CDR3 in amino acids: CASTIGQGSYEQYF. Here the CDR3 DNA reads TGTGCCAGCACCATAGGACAGGGCTCCTACGAGCAGTACTTC. The genes are TRBV6-5 and TRBJ2-7; 8 bases match TRBD1. CDR1 and CDR2 from the germline V gene are MNHEY and SVGAGI. Losses at the gene ends were 7 bases for V and 0 bases for J; bases not matched to a gene: 5. This CDR3 comprises 14 residues.

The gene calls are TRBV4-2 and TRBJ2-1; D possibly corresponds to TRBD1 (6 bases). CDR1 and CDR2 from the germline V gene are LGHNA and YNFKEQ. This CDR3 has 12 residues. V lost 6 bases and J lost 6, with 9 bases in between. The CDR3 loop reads CASSAGVNEQFF. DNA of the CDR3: TGTGCCAGCAGTGCAGGGGTCAATGAGCAGTTCTTC.

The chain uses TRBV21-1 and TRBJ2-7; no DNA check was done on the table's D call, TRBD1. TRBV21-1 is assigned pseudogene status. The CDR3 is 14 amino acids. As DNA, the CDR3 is TGTGCCAGCAGCTTCAACGGGACATCCCACGAGCAGTACTTC. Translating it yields CASSFNGTSHEQYF.

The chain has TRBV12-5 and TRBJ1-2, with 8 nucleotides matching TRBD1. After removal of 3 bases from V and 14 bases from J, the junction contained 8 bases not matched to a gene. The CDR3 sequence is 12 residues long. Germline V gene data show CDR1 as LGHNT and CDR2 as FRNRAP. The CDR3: CASGLTPGGPTF. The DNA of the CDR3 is TGTGCTAGTGGTTTAACGCCAGGGGGCCCAACCTTC.

In nucleotides, the CDR3 is TGTGCCAGCAGCGTAGGGGTGAACGCGGGCACCGGGGAGCTGTTTTTT. Amino acid sequence: CASSVGVNAGTGELFF. The chain joins TRBV9 to TRBJ2-2; a weak D match, TRBD2 (5 bases). This CDR3 spans 16 amino acids. The V end was cut by 0 bases, the J end by 4 bases, with 13 bases between. In germline, CDR1 is SGDLS, CDR2 YYNGEE.

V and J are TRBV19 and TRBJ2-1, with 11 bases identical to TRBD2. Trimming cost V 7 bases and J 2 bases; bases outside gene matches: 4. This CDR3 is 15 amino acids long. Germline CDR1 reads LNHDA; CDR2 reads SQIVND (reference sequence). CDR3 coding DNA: TGTGCCAGTACGACTAGCGGGACTCCCTACAATGAGCAGTTCTTC. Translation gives CASTTSGTPYNEQFF.

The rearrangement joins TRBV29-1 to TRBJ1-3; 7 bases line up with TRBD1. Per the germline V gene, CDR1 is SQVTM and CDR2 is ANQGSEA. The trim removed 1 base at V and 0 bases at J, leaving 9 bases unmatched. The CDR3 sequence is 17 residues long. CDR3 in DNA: TGCAGCGTTGAAGGTCACAGGGGCAGACCCTCTGGAAACACCATATATTTT. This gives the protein CSVEGHRGRPSGNTIYF.

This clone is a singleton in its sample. CDR3 in DNA: TGTGCCAGCAGTCGACAGGGGACTGGAAACACCATATATTTT. Its translation: CASSRQGTGNTIYF. V and J are TRBV6-5 and TRBJ1-3, with 8 bases matching TRBD1. This CDR3 is 14 amino acids long. CDR1 and CDR2 from the germline V gene are MNHEY and SVGAGI. V was pared by 5 bases and J by 2 bases, with 2 bases of the junction left unmatched.

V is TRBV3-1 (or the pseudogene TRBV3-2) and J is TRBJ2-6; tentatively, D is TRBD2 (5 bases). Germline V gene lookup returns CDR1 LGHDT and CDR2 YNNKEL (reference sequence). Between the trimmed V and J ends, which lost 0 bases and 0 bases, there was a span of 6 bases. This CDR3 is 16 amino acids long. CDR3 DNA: TGTGCCAGCAGCCAAGATGCGGGCTCTGGGGCCAACGTCCTGACTTTC. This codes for CASSQDAGSGANVLTF.

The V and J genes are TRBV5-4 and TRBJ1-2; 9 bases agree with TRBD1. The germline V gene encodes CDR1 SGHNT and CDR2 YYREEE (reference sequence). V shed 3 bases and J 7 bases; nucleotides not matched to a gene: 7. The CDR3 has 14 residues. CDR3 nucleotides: TGTGCCAGCAGCTCTACCACAGGGGGCCCTGGCTACACCTTC. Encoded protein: CASSSTTGGPGYTF.

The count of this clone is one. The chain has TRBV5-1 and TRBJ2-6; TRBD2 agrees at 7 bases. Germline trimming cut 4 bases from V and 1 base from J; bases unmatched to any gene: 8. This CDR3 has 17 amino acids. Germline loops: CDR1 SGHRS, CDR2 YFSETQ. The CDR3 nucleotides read TGCGCCAGCAGCACTTCCGGGACTAAGTCTGGGGCCAACGTCCTGACTTTC. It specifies CASSTSGTKSGANVLTF.

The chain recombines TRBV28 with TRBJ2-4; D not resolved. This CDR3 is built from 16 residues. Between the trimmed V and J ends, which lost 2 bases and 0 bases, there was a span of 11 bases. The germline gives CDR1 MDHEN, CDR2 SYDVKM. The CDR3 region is CASSLVSGLAKNIQYF. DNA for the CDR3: TGTGCCAGCAGTTTAGTGTCAGGTCTAGCCAAAAACATTCAGTACTTC.

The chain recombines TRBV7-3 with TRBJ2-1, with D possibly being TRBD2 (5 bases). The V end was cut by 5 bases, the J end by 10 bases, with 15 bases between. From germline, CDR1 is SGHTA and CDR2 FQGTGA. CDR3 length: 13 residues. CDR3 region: CASSTGPTGEQFF. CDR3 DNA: TGTGCCAGCAGCACCGGGCCCACGGGGGAGCAGTTCTTC.

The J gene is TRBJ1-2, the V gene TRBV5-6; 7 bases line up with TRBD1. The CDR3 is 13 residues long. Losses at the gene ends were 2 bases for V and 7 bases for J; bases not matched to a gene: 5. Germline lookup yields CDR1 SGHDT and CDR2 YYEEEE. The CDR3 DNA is TGTGCCAGCAGCTTCCAGGGGGTCCGTGGCTACACCTTC. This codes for CASSFQGVRGYTF.

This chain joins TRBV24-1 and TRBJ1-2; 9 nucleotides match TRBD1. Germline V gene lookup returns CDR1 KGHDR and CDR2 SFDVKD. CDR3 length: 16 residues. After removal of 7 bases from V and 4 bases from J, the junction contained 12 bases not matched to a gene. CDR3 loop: CATSPAPWTGAYGYTF. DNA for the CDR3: TGTGCCACCAGCCCTGCCCCATGGACAGGGGCCTATGGCTACACCTTC.

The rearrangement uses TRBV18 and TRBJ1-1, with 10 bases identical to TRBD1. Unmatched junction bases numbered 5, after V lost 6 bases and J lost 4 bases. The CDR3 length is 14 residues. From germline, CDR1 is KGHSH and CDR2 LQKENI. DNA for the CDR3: TGTGCCAGCTCGCCGGGACAGGGGCCCACTGAAGCTTTCTTT. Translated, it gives CASSPGQGPTEAFF.

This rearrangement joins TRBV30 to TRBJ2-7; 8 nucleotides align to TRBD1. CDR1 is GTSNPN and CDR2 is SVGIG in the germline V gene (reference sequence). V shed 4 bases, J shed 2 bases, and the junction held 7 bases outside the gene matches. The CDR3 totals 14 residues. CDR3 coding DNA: TGTGCCTGGACCCGACAGGGGACAGCCTACGAGCAGTACTTC. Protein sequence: CAWTRQGTAYEQYF.

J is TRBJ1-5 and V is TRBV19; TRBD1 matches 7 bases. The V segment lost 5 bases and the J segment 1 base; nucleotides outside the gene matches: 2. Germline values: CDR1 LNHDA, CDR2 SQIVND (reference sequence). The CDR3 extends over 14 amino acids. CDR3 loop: CASSGQVSNQPQHF. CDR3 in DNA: TGTGCCAGTAGTGGACAGGTCAGCAATCAGCCCCAGCATTTT.

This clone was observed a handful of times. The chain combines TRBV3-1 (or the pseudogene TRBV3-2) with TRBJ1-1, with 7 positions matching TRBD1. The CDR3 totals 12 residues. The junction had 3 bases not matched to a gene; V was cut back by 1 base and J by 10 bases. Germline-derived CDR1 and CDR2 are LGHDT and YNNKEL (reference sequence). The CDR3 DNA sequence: TGTGCCAGCAGCCAAGCCCAGGGGGGAGCTTTCTTT. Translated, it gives CASSQAQGGAFF.

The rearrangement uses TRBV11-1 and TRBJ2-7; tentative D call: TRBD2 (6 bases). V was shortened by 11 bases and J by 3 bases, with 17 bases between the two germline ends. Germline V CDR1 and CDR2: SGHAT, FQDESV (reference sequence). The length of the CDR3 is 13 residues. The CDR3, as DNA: TGTGCCCGGCGGTTAGGGACTTACTACGAGCAGTACTTC. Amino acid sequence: CARRLGTYYEQYF.

DNA for the CDR3: TGTGCCAGCTCACCACGACAGACTTTGAACACCGGGGAGCTGTTTTTT. Its protein product is CASSPRQTLNTGELFF. The rearrangement joins TRBV18 to TRBJ2-2, with a weak D call TRBD1 (5 bases). V lost 1 base, J lost 1 base, and 10 bases lay in between. The CDR3 has 16 residues. Germline V CDR1 and CDR2: KGHSH, LQKENI. The full variable domain, in which reference TRBV18 and TRBJ2-2 provide the parts outside the CDR3, is NAGVMQNPRHLVRRRGQEARLRCSPMKGHSHVYWYRQLPEEGLKFMVYLQKENIIDESGMPKERFSAEFPKEGPSILRIQQVVRGDSAAYFCASSPRQTLNTGELFFGEGSRLTVL.

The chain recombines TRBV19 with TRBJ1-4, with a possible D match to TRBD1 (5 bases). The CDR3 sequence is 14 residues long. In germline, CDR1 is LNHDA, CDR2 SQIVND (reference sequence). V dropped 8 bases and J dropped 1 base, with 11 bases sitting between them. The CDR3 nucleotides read TGTGCCAGTGGCCTCGGGGGAACTAATGAAAAACTGTTTTTT. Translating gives CASGLGGTNEKLFF.

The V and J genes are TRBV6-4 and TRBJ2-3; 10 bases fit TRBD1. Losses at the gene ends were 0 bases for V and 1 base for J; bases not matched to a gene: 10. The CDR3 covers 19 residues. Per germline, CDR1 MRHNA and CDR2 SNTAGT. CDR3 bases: TGTGCCAGCAGTGACTCGAAAGGGACAGGGGTTCTCGGCACAGATACGCAGTATTTT. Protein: CASSDSKGTGVLGTDTQYF.

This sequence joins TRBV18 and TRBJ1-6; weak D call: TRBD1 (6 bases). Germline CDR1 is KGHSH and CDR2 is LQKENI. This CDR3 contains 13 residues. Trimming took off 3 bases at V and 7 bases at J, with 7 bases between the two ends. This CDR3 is CASSPQGNSPLHF. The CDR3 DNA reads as TGTGCCAGCTCACCGCAGGGGAATTCACCCCTCCACTTT.